A selection of T cell receptor beta chains follows, all from one sample in a study of blood T cell repertoires in COVID-19. Assay: immunoSEQ multiplex PCR; the TCRdb copy retains only in-frame clones and omits some. Of 250,000 to 300,000 clones listed, 75% to 90% are singletons. The sequencing input was peripheral blood. These receptors all stem from a woman aged 55 to 70 with acute or convalescent COVID-19. CDR3s include the opening cysteine and the closing phenylalanine or tryptophan. D genes are given only for firm matches. Not every row has a clone size; where given, it reads once, few, many or a size class.

DNA	CDR3	size	D	V	J
TGTGCCAGCAGCCAAGAACCACTCAGGGCCTACGAGCAGTACTTC	CASSQEPLRAYEQYF	-	-	TRBV4-2	TRBJ2-7
TGCAGCGTTGATAAAAGGGGCGGAGGCTACACCTTC	CSVDKRGGGYTF	-	-	TRBV29-1	TRBJ1-2
TGTGCCAGCTGCCGGTCGGGGGATAACTATGGCTACACCTTC	CASCRSGDNYGYTF	few	-	TRBV28	TRBJ1-2
TGTGCCAGCAGCTCCGGGACACACTCTGGAAACACCATATATTTT	CASSSGTHSGNTIYF	-	-	TRBV9	TRBJ1-3
TGCGCCAGCAGCCAAGCACAGGGGGTTGAAGCTTTCTTT	CASSQAQGVEAFF	-	TRBD1	TRBV4-1	TRBJ1-1
TGTGCCAGCAGCCCGGCGGGCCAGGGGACAGATACGCAGTATTTT	CASSPAGQGTDTQYF	few	-	TRBV27	TRBJ2-3
TGTGCCATCAGTGACGGTACTTCCAGGGATACGCAGTATTTT	CAISDGTSRDTQYF	-	-	TRBV10-3	TRBJ2-3
TGTGCCAGCAGCGCCAGACAGGGGGCCAACTATGGCTACACCTTC	CASSARQGANYGYTF	-	TRBD1	TRBV7-9	TRBJ1-2
TGTGCCTGGACCAGGGGAGGCAATCAGCCCCAGCATTTT	CAWTRGGNQPQHF	few	-	TRBV30	TRBJ1-5
TGTGCCACCAGCAGAGATTTGCGTGCGGGGGGCTACACCTTC	CATSRDLRAGGYTF	-	-	TRBV15	TRBJ1-2
TGTGCCAGCAGCCAGATGCGGGGGGCGGATACGCAGTATTTT	CASSQMRGADTQYF	-	TRBD2	TRBV3-1/TRBV3-2	TRBJ2-3
TGTGCCAGCAGGGACACAGGGACTATCACTGAAGCTTTCTTT	CASRDTGTITEAFF	-	-	TRBV6-6	TRBJ1-1
TGTGCCAGCGTAGGACTCCGGGGCTACAATGAGCAGTTCTTC	CASVGLRGYNEQFF	few	-	TRBV2	TRBJ2-1
TGTGCCAGCAGCCAAGACCCTGCCGGGACAGGGAGGGCGGCTTTCTTT	CASSQDPAGTGRAAFF	-	TRBD1	TRBV3-1/TRBV3-2	TRBJ1-1
TGCGCCAGCAGCTTGGTAGCGGGAGGGCCGTCGGACACCGGGGAGCTGTTTTTT	CASSLVAGGPSDTGELFF	-	TRBD2	TRBV5-1	TRBJ2-2
TGTGCCAGCAGCTTCGGACTAGCAGTCGACGAGCAGTACTTC	CASSFGLAVDEQYF	-	TRBD2	TRBV7-2	TRBJ2-7
TGCGCCAGCAGTAGATACGCCAGCACAGATACGCAGTATTTT	CASSRYASTDTQYF	-	-	TRBV5-1	TRBJ2-3
TGTGCCTGGAGTGGCCGAGGACAGGGGGCTCGAGGCGGGGAGCTGTTTTTT	CAWSGRGQGARGGELFF	once	TRBD1	TRBV30	TRBJ2-2
TGTGCCAGCAGCTCGCTAGGGGATATGAACACTGAAGCTTTCTTT	CASSSLGDMNTEAFF	-	-	TRBV11-2	TRBJ1-1
TGTGCCAGCGGCACAGGGGGCGTTCAGCCCCAGCATTTT	CASGTGGVQPQHF	-	TRBD1	TRBV9	TRBJ1-5
TGTGCCAGCAGTACGACAGGGGGAAGACAGCCCCAGCATTTT	CASSTTGGRQPQHF	once	TRBD1	TRBV6-2/TRBV6-3	TRBJ1-5
TGTGCCAGCAGTTCGGAGGCCCGAGGCTACACCTTC	CASSSEARGYTF	-	-	TRBV25-1	TRBJ1-2
TGTGCCTGGAGTGCCGGGTTCGGCAACACTGAAGCTTTCTTT	CAWSAGFGNTEAFF	once	-	TRBV30	TRBJ1-1
TGTGCCAGCAGTGAACAAGCAGGGATGGGCTACGAGCAGTACTTC	CASSEQAGMGYEQYF	few	-	TRBV2	TRBJ2-7
TGTGCCAGCAGTTTATCATTGGCAGGGGGCCGTTACGAGCAGTACTTC	CASSLSLAGGRYEQYF	-	TRBD1	TRBV28	TRBJ2-7
TGTGCCAGCAGCCAAGAGGGGGGGCATAGCAATCAGCCCCAGCATTTT	CASSQEGGHSNQPQHF	-	-	TRBV14	TRBJ1-5
TGTGCCAGCAGTGAACTAGCGGGGGCATTAGATACGCAGTATTTT	CASSELAGALDTQYF	-	TRBD2	TRBV2	TRBJ2-3
TGTGCCAGCAGCCAAGGGCGACTAGCGGTTTATAATGAGCAGTTCTTC	CASSQGRLAVYNEQFF	-	TRBD2	TRBV14	TRBJ2-1
TGTGCCAGCAGCTCCTCCGGACAGGGTTTTGACGAGCAGTACTTC	CASSSSGQGFDEQYF	-	TRBD1	TRBV7-9	TRBJ2-7
TGCGCCAGCAGCTTTCCGGACGGGGGAGATACGCAGTATTTT	CASSFPDGGDTQYF	-	-	TRBV5-1	TRBJ2-3
TGTGCCAGTAGCCGAACTCCGGGACAGAACACAGATACGCAGTATTTT	CASSRTPGQNTDTQYF	-	TRBD1	TRBV19	TRBJ2-3
TGTGCCAGCAGCCGCAACAGACAGGGGGCGCGGGCTGAAGCTTTCTTT	CASSRNRQGARAEAFF	-	TRBD1	TRBV11-2	TRBJ1-1
TGTGCCACCAGTGATTGGAACCAGGGGGGCAATCAGCCCCAGCATTTT	CATSDWNQGGNQPQHF	-	TRBD1	TRBV24-1	TRBJ1-5
TGTGCCAGCAGCTTGGCCGGGGGTCGGCTCCAAGAGACCCAGTACTTC	CASSLAGGRLQETQYF	-	-	TRBV5-6	TRBJ2-5
TGTGCCGCGGGGTCGGGGTACAATGAGCAGTTCTTC	CAAGSGYNEQFF	-	-	TRBV28	TRBJ2-1
TGTGCCAGCAGTTTACCACTCACGGGAAACACTGAAGCTTTCTTT	CASSLPLTGNTEAFF	-	-	TRBV28	TRBJ1-1
TGTGCCAGCAGCTTGCAATCAGGGGGAGGCTACGAGCAGTACTTC	CASSLQSGGGYEQYF	-	-	TRBV5-8	TRBJ2-7
TGCGCCAGCAGCTCGAACAGGGCAGATACGCAGTATTTT	CASSSNRADTQYF	-	-	TRBV5-1	TRBJ2-3
TGTGCCAGCAGACGGGGGAACACAGATACGCAGTATTTT	CASRRGNTDTQYF	-	-	TRBV6-5	TRBJ2-3
TGTGCCAGCTCACACTACAGGGAGTCAGCTTATAATTCACCCCTCCACTTT	CASSHYRESAYNSPLHF	-	-	TRBV18	TRBJ1-6